Reported below is one TCR beta chain. One end of the junction varies from germline; a read error may be responsible. The sample is drawn from a study of Graves' ophthalmopathy and Graves' hyperthyroidism. The CDR3 has 15 residues. Germline V gene data show CDR1 as SGHVS and CDR2 as FNYEAQ. The authors amplified TCR beta CDR3 regions from RNA transcripts. The workflow started with a first-round RT-PCR run with HTBI primers and then moved on to a second-round multiplex PCR. In TCRdb, the multiplex PCR reads were re-called with MiXCR into one record per CDR3 protein. In the table there are about half a million distinct CDR3 sequences, around 14% of which are singletons.

This TCR derives from a woman under 40 with Graves' ophthalmopathy. The chain has TRBV7-6 and TRBJ1-2; D gene unclear. Sample: blood. The CDR3 nucleotides are TGTGCCAGCAGCGTAGCCCAGATCCCTAACTATGGCTACACCTTC. Translation gives CASSVAQIPNYGYTF.